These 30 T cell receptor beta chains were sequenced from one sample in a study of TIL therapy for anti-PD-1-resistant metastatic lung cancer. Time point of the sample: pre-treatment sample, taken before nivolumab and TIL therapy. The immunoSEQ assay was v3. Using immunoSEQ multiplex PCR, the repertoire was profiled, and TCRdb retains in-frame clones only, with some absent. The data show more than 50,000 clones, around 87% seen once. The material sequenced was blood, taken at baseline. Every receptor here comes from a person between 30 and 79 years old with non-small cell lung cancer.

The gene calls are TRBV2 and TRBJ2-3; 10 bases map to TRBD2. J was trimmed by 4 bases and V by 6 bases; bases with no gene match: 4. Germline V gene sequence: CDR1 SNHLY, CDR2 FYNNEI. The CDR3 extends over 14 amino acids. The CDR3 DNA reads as TGTGCCAGCAGGCCCGGGACTAGCGCAGATACGCAGTATTTT. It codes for CASRPGTSADTQYF.

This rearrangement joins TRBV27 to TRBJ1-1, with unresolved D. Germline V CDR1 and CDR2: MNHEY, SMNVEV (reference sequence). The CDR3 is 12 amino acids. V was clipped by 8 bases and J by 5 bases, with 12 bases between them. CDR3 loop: CASHSVGTEAFF. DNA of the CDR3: TGTGCCAGCCATTCCGTAGGGACTGAAGCTTTCTTT.

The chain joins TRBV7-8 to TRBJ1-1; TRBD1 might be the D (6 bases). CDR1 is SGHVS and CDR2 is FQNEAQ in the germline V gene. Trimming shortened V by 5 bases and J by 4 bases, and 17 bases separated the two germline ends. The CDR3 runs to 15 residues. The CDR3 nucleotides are TGTGCCAGCAGCGAGCGACAGGCATTGAGCACTGAAGCTTTCTTT. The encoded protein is CASSERQALSTEAFF.

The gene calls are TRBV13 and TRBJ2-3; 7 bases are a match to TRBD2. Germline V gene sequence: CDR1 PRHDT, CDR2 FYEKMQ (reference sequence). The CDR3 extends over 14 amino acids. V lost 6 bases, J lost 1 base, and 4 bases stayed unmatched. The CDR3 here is CASRTGLGTDTQYF. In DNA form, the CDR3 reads TGTGCCAGCAGGACCGGACTAGGCACAGATACGCAGTATTTT.

This CDR3 is CASSLGVAGGYEQFF. The CDR3 DNA follows: TGCGCCAGCAGCTTGGGGGTAGCGGGAGGTTATGAGCAGTTCTTC. V usage is TRBV5-1 and J usage is TRBJ2-1, with 10 positions matching TRBD2. The germline gives CDR1 SGHRS, CDR2 YFSETQ. This CDR3 comprises 15 residues. Losses at the gene ends were 0 bases for V and 8 bases for J; bases not matched to a gene: 5.

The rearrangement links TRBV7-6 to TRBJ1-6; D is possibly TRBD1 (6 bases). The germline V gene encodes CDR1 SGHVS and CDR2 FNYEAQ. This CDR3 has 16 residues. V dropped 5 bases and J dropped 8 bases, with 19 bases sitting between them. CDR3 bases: TGTGCCAGCAGCCAAAAAAAGGGGGGTTTGGATTCACCCCTCCACTTT. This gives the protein CASSQKKGGLDSPLHF.

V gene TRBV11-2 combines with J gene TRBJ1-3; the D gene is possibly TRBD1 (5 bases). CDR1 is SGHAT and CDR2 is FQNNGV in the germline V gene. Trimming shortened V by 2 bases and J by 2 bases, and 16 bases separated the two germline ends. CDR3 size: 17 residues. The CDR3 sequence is CASSLLLTGVTGNTIYF. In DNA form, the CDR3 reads TGTGCCAGCAGCTTACTCTTAACAGGAGTAACTGGAAACACCATATATTTT.

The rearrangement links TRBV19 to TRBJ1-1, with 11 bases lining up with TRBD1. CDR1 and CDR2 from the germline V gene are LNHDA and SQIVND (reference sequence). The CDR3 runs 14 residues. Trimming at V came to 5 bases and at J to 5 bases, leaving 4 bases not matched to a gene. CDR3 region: CASSGQGARTEAFF. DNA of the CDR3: TGTGCCAGTAGTGGACAGGGGGCGAGGACTGAAGCTTTCTTT.

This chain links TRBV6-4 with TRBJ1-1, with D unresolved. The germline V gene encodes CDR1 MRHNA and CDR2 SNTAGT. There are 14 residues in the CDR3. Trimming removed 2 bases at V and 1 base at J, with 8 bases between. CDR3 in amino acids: CASSDRVGNTEAFF. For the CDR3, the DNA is TGTGCCAGCAGTGACAGGGTCGGGAACACTGAAGCTTTCTTT.

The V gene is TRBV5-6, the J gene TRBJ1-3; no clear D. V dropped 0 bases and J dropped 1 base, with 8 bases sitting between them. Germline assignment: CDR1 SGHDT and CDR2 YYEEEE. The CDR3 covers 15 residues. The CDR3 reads CASSLDPVSGNTIYF. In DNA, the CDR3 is TGTGCCAGCAGCTTGGACCCGGTATCTGGAAACACCATATATTTT.

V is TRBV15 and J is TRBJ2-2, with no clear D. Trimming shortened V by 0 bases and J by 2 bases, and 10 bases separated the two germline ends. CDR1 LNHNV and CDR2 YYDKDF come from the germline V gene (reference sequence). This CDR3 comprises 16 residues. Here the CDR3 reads CATSREQSFNTGELFF. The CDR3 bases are TGTGCCACCAGCAGAGAACAAAGCTTCAACACCGGGGAGCTGTTTTTT.

The CDR3 loop reads CASSQDDLRSLSNQPQHF. DNA for the CDR3: TGCGCCAGCAGCCAAGATGATCTGCGGAGCCTTAGCAATCAGCCCCAGCATTTT. This chain joins TRBV4-1 and TRBJ1-5; D call uncertain. The V and J ends lost 0 bases and 0 bases respectively, with 15 bases between them. The CDR3 length is 18 residues. In germline, CDR1 is MGHRA, CDR2 YSYEKL.

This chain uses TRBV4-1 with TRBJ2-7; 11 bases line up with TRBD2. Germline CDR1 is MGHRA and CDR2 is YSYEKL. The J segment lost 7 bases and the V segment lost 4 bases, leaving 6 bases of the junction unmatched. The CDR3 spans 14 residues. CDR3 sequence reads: CASSRTSGSWEQYF. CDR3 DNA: TGCGCCAGCAGCCGTACTAGCGGGAGTTGGGAGCAGTACTTC.

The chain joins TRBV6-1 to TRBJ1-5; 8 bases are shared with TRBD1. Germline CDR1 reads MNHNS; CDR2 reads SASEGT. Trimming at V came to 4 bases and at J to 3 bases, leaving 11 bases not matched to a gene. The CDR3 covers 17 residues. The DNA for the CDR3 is TGTGCCAGCAGTGGACTTTTCCGGACAGGGCACAATCAGCCCCAGCATTTT. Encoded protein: CASSGLFRTGHNQPQHF.

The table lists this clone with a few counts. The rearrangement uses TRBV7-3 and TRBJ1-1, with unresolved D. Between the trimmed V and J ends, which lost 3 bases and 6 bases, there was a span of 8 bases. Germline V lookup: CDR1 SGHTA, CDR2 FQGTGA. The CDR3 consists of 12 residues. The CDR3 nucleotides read TGTGCCAGCAGCTTTTCCGGCCCTGAAGCTTTCTTT. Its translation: CASSFSGPEAFF.

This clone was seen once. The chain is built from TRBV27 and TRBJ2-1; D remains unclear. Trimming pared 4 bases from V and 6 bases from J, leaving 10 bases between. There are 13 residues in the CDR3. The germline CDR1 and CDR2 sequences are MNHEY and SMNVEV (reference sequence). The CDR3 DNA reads TGTGCCAGCAGTTCTTATCGCCGCAATGAGCAGTTCTTC. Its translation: CASSSYRRNEQFF.

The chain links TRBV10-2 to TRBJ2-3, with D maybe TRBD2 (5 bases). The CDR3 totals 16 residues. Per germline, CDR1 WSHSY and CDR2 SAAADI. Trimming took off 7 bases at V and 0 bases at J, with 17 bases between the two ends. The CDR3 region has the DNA TGCGCCAGCACAACCCTCAGGACTTTTAGCACAGATACGCAGTATTTT. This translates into CASTTLRTFSTDTQYF.

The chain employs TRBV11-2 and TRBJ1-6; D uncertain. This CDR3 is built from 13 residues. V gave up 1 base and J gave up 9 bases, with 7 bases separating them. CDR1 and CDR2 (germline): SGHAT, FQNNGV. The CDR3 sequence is CASSLVVGSPLHF. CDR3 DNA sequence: TGTGCCAGCAGCTTAGTCGTCGGTTCACCCCTCCACTTT.

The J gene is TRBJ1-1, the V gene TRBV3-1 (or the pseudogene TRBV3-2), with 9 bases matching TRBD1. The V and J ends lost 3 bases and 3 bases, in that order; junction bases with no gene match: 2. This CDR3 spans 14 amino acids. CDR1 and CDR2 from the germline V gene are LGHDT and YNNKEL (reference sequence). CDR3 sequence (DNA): TGTGCCAGCAGCCACCGACAGGGGGACACTGAAGCTTTCTTT. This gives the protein CASSHRQGDTEAFF.

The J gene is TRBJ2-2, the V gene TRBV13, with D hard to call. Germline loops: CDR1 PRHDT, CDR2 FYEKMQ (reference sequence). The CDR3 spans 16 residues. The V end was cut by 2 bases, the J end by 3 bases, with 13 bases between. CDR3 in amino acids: CASSLMGIRDTGELFF. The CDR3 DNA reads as TGTGCCAGCAGCTTAATGGGAATTCGGGACACCGGGGAGCTGTTTTTT.

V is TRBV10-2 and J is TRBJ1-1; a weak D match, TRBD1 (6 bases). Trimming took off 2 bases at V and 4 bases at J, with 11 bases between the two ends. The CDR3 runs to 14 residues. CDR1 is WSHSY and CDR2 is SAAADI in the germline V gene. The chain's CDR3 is CASSEGGASTEAFF. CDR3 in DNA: TGCGCCAGCAGTGAGGGGGGCGCCTCCACTGAAGCTTTCTTT.

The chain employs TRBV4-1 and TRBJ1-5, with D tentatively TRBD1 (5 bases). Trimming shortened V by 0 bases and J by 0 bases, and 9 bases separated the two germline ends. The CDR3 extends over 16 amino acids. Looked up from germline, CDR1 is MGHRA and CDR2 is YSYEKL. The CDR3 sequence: CASSQEAGYSNQPQHF. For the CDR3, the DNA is TGCGCCAGCAGCCAAGAAGCAGGGTATAGCAATCAGCCCCAGCATTTT.

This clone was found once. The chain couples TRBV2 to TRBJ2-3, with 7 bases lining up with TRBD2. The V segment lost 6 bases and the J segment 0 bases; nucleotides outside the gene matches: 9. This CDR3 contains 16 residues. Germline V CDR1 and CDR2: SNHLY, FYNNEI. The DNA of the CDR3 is TGTGCCAGCAGCGTTAGACTAGCTCAGAGCACAGATACGCAGTATTTT. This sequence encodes CASSVRLAQSTDTQYF.

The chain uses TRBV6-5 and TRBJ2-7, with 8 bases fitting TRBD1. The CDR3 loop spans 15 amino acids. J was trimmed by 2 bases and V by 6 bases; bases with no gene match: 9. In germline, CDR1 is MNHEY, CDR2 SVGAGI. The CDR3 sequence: CASRENRGAAYEQYF. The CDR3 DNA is TGTGCCAGCAGAGAGAACAGGGGGGCGGCCTACGAGCAGTACTTC.

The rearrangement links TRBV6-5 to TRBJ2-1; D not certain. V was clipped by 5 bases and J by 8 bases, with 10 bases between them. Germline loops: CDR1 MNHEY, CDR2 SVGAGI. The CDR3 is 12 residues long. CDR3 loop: CASSPVWDEQFF. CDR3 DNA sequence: TGTGCCAGCAGTCCGGTTTGGGATGAGCAGTTCTTC.

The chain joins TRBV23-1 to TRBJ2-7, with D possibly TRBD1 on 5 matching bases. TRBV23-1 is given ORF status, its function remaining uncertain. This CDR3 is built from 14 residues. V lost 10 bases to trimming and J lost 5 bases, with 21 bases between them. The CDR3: CATRIREFCNEQYF. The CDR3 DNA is TGCGCCACCAGGATCAGGGAATTTTGTAACGAGCAGTACTTC.

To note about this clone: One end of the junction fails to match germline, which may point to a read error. This CDR3 is CASSLSFVF. For the CDR3, the DNA is TGTGCCAGCAGCTTGTCTTTTGTATTC. The chain carries TRBV5-8 and TRBJ1-2; D is unresolved. Germline lookup yields CDR1 SGHTS and CDR2 YDEGEE. The CDR3 has 9 residues.

The CDR3 loop is CASSSDFSGANVLTF. The CDR3 DNA sequence: TGTGCCAGCAGTTCTGACTTCTCTGGGGCCAACGTCCTGACTTTC. The V call is TRBV27, the J call TRBJ2-6; D is unresolved. V lost 4 bases and J 0 bases, leaving 7 bases between the germline ends. From germline, CDR1 is MNHEY and CDR2 SMNVEV (reference sequence). The CDR3 has 15 amino acids. Looking up the rest from reference TRBV27 and TRBJ2-6 gives the full variable domain: EAQVTQNPRYLITVTGKKLTVTCSQNMNHEYMSWYRQDPGLGLRQIYYSMNVEVTDKGDVPEGYKVSRKEKRNFPLILESPSPNQTSLYFCASSSDFSGANVLTFGAGSRLTVL.

The CDR3 DNA follows: TGTGCCAGTAGTATTTTGCCCTCGGTCGAGCCGCGCACAGATACGCAGTATTTT. Its translation: CASSILPSVEPRTDTQYF. The chain is built from TRBV19 and TRBJ2-3; D remains unclear. V lost 3 bases and J 1 base, leaving 20 bases between the germline ends. The CDR3 covers 18 residues. The V gene's germline CDR1 is LNHDA and CDR2 SQIVND (reference sequence).

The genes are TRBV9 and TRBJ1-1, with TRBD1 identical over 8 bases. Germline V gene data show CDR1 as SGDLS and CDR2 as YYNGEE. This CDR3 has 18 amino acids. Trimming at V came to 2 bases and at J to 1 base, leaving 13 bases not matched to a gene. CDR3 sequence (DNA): TGTGCCAGCAGCGTGGAACCCGGGACAGGAGCCTCGAACACTGAAGCTTTCTTT. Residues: CASSVEPGTGASNTEAFF.